This T cell receptor (beta chain) is drawn from a study of early T cells in non-severe SARS-CoV-2 infection. Study-wide background: Unsorted whole blood bulk RNA was sequenced, with unpaired chains. Findings and limits, study-wide: Matching with VDJdb favored anti-spike CD8 responses (missing private and CD4 specificities).

The CDR3 has 14 residues. With 6 bases removed from V and 5 bases from J, the gap between germline ends came to 13 bases. Molecules of cDNA were individually given unique molecular identifiers that were attached to them. From the 5' RACE reads, TCRdb called clonotypes with MiXCR, one entry per CDR3 protein. This table has about 63,000 distinct CDR3 sequences, 10% to 15% appearing once. This clonotype was recorded at least ten times. Its target is unknown. The origin of this receptor is an adult who was a healthcare worker with PCR-confirmed SARS-CoV-2 infection or an uninfected control (not recorded which). This chain uses TRBV12-3 or TRBV12-4 with TRBJ1-4; a possible D gene is TRBD1 (5 bases). What was sequenced was whole blood. The CDR3, as DNA: TGTGCCAGCAGAGCTGACAGCCTCAATGAAAAACTGTTTTTT. The encoded protein is CASRADSLNEKLFF.